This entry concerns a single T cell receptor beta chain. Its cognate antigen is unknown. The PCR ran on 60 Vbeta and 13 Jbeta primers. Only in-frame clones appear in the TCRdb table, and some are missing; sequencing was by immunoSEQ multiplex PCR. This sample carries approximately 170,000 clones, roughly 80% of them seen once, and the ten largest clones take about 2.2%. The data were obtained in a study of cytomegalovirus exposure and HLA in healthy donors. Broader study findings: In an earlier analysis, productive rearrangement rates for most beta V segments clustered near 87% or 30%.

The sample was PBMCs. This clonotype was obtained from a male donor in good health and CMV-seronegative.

The CDR3 sequence is CSVERGQRNEQYF. The CDR3 nucleotides read TGCAGCGTTGAGAGGGGACAGAGAAACGAGCAGTACTTC. The chain is built from TRBV29-1 and TRBJ2-7; 7 nucleotides align to TRBD1. This CDR3 has 13 residues. Germline V gives CDR1 SQVTM, CDR2 ANQGSEA. The junction had 7 bases not matched to a gene; V was cut back by 3 bases and J by 5 bases.